The next 22 T cell receptor beta chains were all read from a single sample in a study of T cells in Graves' hyperthyroidism and ophthalmopathy. TCR beta CDR3 sequences were amplified from RNA transcripts. Primed by the HTBI set, a first-round RT-PCR was run on the TCR CDR3. A single record per CDR3 protein comes from TCRdb applying MiXCR to the multiplex PCR reads. This table has 350,000 to 400,000 distinct CDR3 sequences, approximately 15% appearing once. Sequencing was carried out using blood. These receptors originate from a woman aged 30 to 39 with Graves' hyperthyroidism.

This clonotype was seen more than once but under ten times. The rearrangement uses TRBV12-3 or TRBV12-4 and TRBJ2-5; 7 nucleotides agree with TRBD2. This CDR3 has 14 residues. J gave up 5 bases and V 3 bases, and 6 bases lay outside the gene matches. The CDR3 DNA is TGTGCCAGCAGTTTTTCGGGAGGTTTGGAGACCCAGTACTTC. This translates into CASSFSGGLETQYF.

Ten or more counts support this clonotype. This chain joins TRBV6-2 or TRBV6-3 and TRBJ2-3; D is undetermined. This CDR3 is built from 14 residues. Trimming removed 6 bases at V and 6 bases at J, with 16 bases between. Germline CDR1 is MNHEY and CDR2 is SVGEGT. CDR3 bases: TGTGCCAGCAGGCTCTCGACCTTGAGCGATACGCAGTATTTT. It is translated as CASRLSTLSDTQYF.

This clonotype came up many times. This rearrangement joins TRBV7-2 to TRBJ2-1; D tentatively reads TRBD1 or TRBD2 (5 bases each). The CDR3 contains 16 residues. The germline V and J ends were trimmed by 1 base and 6 bases, with 16 bases remaining between them. CDR1 is SGHTA, CDR2 FQGNSA, per germline. CDR3 sequence: CASSLERGAGGNEQFF. CDR3 in DNA: TGTGCCAGCAGCTTAGAGAGAGGGGCCGGAGGCAATGAGCAGTTCTTC.

In this sample, this clonotype turned up many times. The chain combines TRBV5-1 with TRBJ2-7, with a weak D call TRBD1 (7 bases). The V end lost 1 base, the J end lost 2 bases, and 16 bases lay between the germline ends. This CDR3 has 16 residues. Germline V gives CDR1 SGHRS, CDR2 YFSETQ. This chain's CDR3 is CASSLLRGAQPYEQYF. CDR3 nucleotides: TGCGCCAGCAGCTTGCTCAGGGGGGCCCAACCCTACGAGCAGTACTTC.

This clonotype has a handful of counts. The chain uses TRBV2 and TRBJ2-5, with no clear D. V dropped 3 bases and J dropped 0 bases, with 8 bases sitting between them. Germline V gives CDR1 SNHLY, CDR2 FYNNEI. The CDR3 runs 14 residues. Here the CDR3 reads CASSDGRYQETQYF. The CDR3 nucleotides are TGTGCCAGCAGTGACGGAAGGTACCAAGAGACCCAGTACTTC. Using reference TRBV2 and TRBJ2-5 for the parts outside the CDR3, the full variable domain is EPEVTQTPSHQVTQMGQEVILRCVPISNHLYFYWYRQILGQKVEFLVSFYNNEISEKSEIFDDQFSVERPDGSNFTLKIRSTKLEDSAMYFCASSDGRYQETQYFGPGTRLLVL.

This clonotype was seen a handful of times. V gene TRBV5-1 combines with J gene TRBJ1-4; D gene ambiguous. Per germline, CDR1 SGHRS and CDR2 YFSETQ. This CDR3 comprises 15 residues. Trimming shortened V by 4 bases and J by 4 bases, and 14 bases separated the two germline ends. CDR3 loop: CASSTTVGGNEKLFF. The CDR3 bases are TGCGCCAGCAGCACCACAGTAGGTGGTAATGAAAAACTGTTTTTT. Using reference TRBV5-1 and TRBJ1-4 for the parts outside the CDR3, the full variable domain is KAGVTQTPRYLIKTRGQQVTLSCSPISGHRSVSWYQQTPGQGLQFLFEYFSETQRNKGNFPGRFSGRQFSNSRSEMNVSTLELGDSALYLCASSTTVGGNEKLFFGSGTQLSVL.

This clonotype was detected only a few times. In DNA, the CDR3 is TGTGCCGTTAGACGAGGACAGGGGGGATCCTACGAGCAGTACTTC. Its translation: CAVRRGQGGSYEQYF. The chain carries TRBV6-1 and TRBJ2-7; 10 bases line up with TRBD1. V was pared by 11 bases and J by 1 base, with 11 bases of the junction left unmatched. The CDR3 totals 15 residues. Germline assignment: CDR1 MNHNS and CDR2 SASEGT.

This clonotype was found many times. This chain uses TRBV20-1 with TRBJ2-1; D might be TRBD1 (5 bases). Trimming removed 1 base from V and 0 bases from J, with 10 bases in between. Germline assignment: CDR1 DFQATT and CDR2 SNEGSKA (reference sequence). This CDR3 region has 15 residues. The CDR3 region is CSARGGRGSYNEQFF. The CDR3 DNA reads TGCAGTGCTAGAGGGGGAAGGGGCTCCTACAATGAGCAGTTCTTC.

This clonotype has more than one count but fewer than ten. This rearrangement joins TRBV6-1 to TRBJ1-5; D remains unclear. The germline gives CDR1 MNHNS, CDR2 SASEGT. Trimming took 1 base from V and 4 from J, leaving 2 bases between them. The CDR3 consists of 12 residues. The CDR3 sequence is CASSEDNQPQHF. The DNA for the CDR3 is TGTGCCAGCAGTGAAGATAATCAGCCCCAGCATTTT.

The chain is built from TRBV29-1 and TRBJ2-3; no reliable D call. The CDR3 has 12 residues. Germline CDR1 reads SQVTM; CDR2 reads ANQGSEA. V was clipped by 3 bases and J by 1 base, with 5 bases between them. In nucleotides, the CDR3 is TGCAGCGTTGATGAGGGCACAGATACGCAGTATTTT. Translation gives CSVDEGTDTQYF.

This clonotype was counted many times. The rearrangement joins TRBV28 to TRBJ2-7, with D perhaps matching TRBD1 or TRBD2 (5 bases each). Trimming pared 7 bases from V and 3 bases from J, leaving 16 bases between. The CDR3 runs to 14 residues. Per germline, CDR1 MDHEN and CDR2 SYDVKM. The CDR3 coding sequence is TGTGCCAGCAAATCCGGGACGCGGTACTACGAGCAGTACTTC. Protein: CASKSGTRYYEQYF. Filled out from reference TRBV28 and TRBJ2-7, the complete variable domain reads DVKVTQSSRYLVKRTGEKVFLECVQDMDHENMFWYRQDPGLGLRLIYFSYDVKMKEKGDIPEGYSVSREKKERFSLILESASTNQTSMYLCASKSGTRYYEQYFGPGTRLTVT.

This clonotype was counted many times. J is TRBJ2-7 and V is TRBV28; no firm D call. The CDR3 is made up of 13 amino acids. The V and J ends lost 1 base and 2 bases respectively, with 6 bases between them. From germline, CDR1 is MDHEN and CDR2 SYDVKM. The CDR3 is CASSLYVAYEQYF. Here the CDR3 DNA reads TGTGCCAGCAGTTTATACGTGGCCTACGAGCAGTACTTC.

This clonotype has at least ten counts. A junction boundary mismatches the germline segment, possibly from a read error. The CDR3 sequence is CASSLGDRVADTQYF. The CDR3 DNA reads TGTGCTAGCAGCTTAGGGGACAGGGTAGCAGATACGCAGTATTTT. The V gene is TRBV7-7, the J gene TRBJ2-3; 9 positions match TRBD1. Germline-derived CDR1 and CDR2 are SSHAT and FNYEAQ (reference sequence). The CDR3 length is 15 residues.

The gene calls are TRBV27 and TRBJ2-5; 9 bases are shared with TRBD1. The CDR3 runs 18 residues. The junction had 14 bases not matched to a gene; V was cut back by 4 bases and J by 2 bases. Germline CDR1 MNHEY, CDR2 SMNVEV (reference sequence). The chain's CDR3 is CASSSLMGPGQGQETQYF. CDR3 bases: TGTGCCAGCAGTTCCCTGATGGGTCCGGGACAGGGTCAAGAGACCCAGTACTTC.

The chain uses TRBV9 and TRBJ2-1, with D perhaps being TRBD1 or TRBD2 (5 bases each). Deletions cut 0 bases from V and 7 bases from J, with 17 bases between. The germline CDR1 and CDR2 sequences are SGDLS and YYNGEE. The CDR3 loop spans 16 amino acids. In DNA form, the CDR3 reads TGTGCCAGCAGCGTAGTTGGGGGTGCGGCACAGAATGAGCAGTTCTTC. This codes for CASSVVGGAAQNEQFF.

In this sample, this clonotype turned up many times. The CDR3 nucleotides read TGCAGCGCGCGGGAGGACCCCTACAATGAGCAGTTCTTC. Its translation: CSAREDPYNEQFF. J is TRBJ2-1 and V is TRBV29-1; 8 nucleotides line up with TRBD2. V was clipped by 7 bases and J by 2 bases; unmatched bases: 4. The CDR3 is 13 residues long. Germline values: CDR1 SQVTM, CDR2 ANQGSEA.

The rearrangement links TRBV6-2 or TRBV6-3 to TRBJ1-2; D perhaps matches TRBD1 (5 bases). The CDR3 is 15 amino acids. V gave up 10 bases and J gave up 3 bases, with 21 bases separating them. CDR1 is MNHEY, CDR2 SVGEGT, per germline. The DNA of the CDR3 is TGTGCCACCAGAGAAAACCCGGTGACAGACTATGGCTACACCTTC. Its protein is CATRENPVTDYGYTF.

The chain combines TRBV5-1 with TRBJ2-1; possible D gene TRBD1, 6 bases. V gave up 0 bases and J gave up 7 bases, with 8 bases separating them. CDR1 is SGHRS, CDR2 YFSETQ, per germline. The CDR3 has 13 residues. CDR3 protein: CASSLAQGNEQFF. DNA of the CDR3: TGCGCCAGCAGCTTGGCACAGGGAAATGAGCAGTTCTTC.

This clonotype appeared many times. The chain employs TRBV7-8 and TRBJ1-5; TRBD1 might be the D (6 bases). CDR1 and CDR2 from the germline V gene are SGHVS and FQNEAQ. The ends were cut back, 5 bases at V and 2 bases at J, with 22 bases in the middle. CDR3 size: 18 residues. The CDR3 protein is CASSLKTGGNSGNQPQHF. CDR3 bases: TGTGCCAGCAGCCTTAAGACAGGAGGAAATAGCGGCAATCAGCCCCAGCATTTT.

This clonotype was counted only a few times. The CDR3 loop reads CASSQVFGGAFADTQYF. As DNA, the CDR3 is TGTGCCAGCAGCCAAGTATTCGGGGGCGCTTTTGCAGATACGCAGTATTTT. The chain employs TRBV14 and TRBJ2-3; D possibly uses TRBD1 or TRBD2 (6 bases each). Germline V CDR1 and CDR2: SGHDN, FVKESK. The CDR3 covers 17 residues. Trimming stripped 1 base from V and 4 bases from J, with 18 bases between.

About this clonotype: A junction end diverges from the germline sequence, so it may reflect a read error. The chain is built from TRBV10-1 and TRBJ1-4; D might be TRBD1 (6 bases). The CDR3 extends over 14 amino acids. CDR1 is WNHNN, CDR2 SYGVQD, per germline (reference sequence). CDR3 DNA sequence: TGCGCCAGCGGTGAGTCCAGGGGTGGTGAAAAACTGTTTTTT. Translating it yields CASGESRGGEKLFF.

This clonotype was found a few times. The chain uses TRBV10-2 and TRBJ2-1; 12 positions match TRBD2. The J segment lost 6 bases and the V segment lost 4 bases, leaving 7 bases of the junction unmatched. The CDR3 runs to 16 residues. Per the germline V gene, CDR1 is WSHSY and CDR2 is SAAADI. The CDR3 DNA sequence: TGCGCCAGCAGTGTTGGGGAACTAGCGGGAGGCAATGAGCAGTTCTTC. Amino acids: CASSVGELAGGNEQFF.